A selection of T cell receptor beta chains follows, all from one sample in a study of type 1 and type 2 diabetes patients. TCRdb analysed the multiplex PCR reads with MiXCR anew, one entry per CDR3 protein. In the table there are approximately 260,000 distinct CDR3 sequences, approximately 45% of which are singletons. Specimen: peripheral blood mononuclear cells (PBMCs). The source of these receptors is a man aged 18 to 30 with type 2 diabetes. Each CDR3 is given with its conserved first and last residue. A D gene is named only where the DNA matches it firmly. Rows may omit the clone size; those that give it use once, few, many or a size class.

J gene: TRBJ2-7; D gene: -; clone size: -; V gene: TRBV20-1; CDR3 DNA: TGCAGTGCTGTAAACCGGGACAAGCGCTACGAGCAGTACTTC; CDR3 protein: CSAVNRDKRYEQYF
J gene: TRBJ2-7; D gene: TRBD1; clone size: -; V gene: TRBV27; CDR3 DNA: TGTGCCAGCAGTTTAAGGCAGGGGGTCTACGAGCAGTACTTC; CDR3 protein: CASSLRQGVYEQYF
J gene: TRBJ2-5; D gene: TRBD2; clone size: -; V gene: TRBV11-2; CDR3 DNA: TGTGCCAGCAGCGCCGCGGGACTAGATATCTCCGAGACCCAGTACTTC; CDR3 protein: CASSAAGLDISETQYF
J gene: TRBJ2-1; D gene: -; clone size: -; V gene: TRBV10-3; CDR3 DNA: TGTGCCATCAGTATATTACGGGGAGCCTACAATGAGCAGTTCTTC; CDR3 protein: CAISILRGAYNEQFF
J gene: TRBJ2-1; D gene: -; clone size: few; V gene: TRBV7-2; CDR3 DNA: TGTGCCAGCAGCTACCTGATGGTGGGGTCCTACAATGAGCAGTTCTTC; CDR3 protein: CASSYLMVGSYNEQFF
J gene: TRBJ1-1; D gene: TRBD1; clone size: -; V gene: TRBV19; CDR3 DNA: TGTGCCAGTGGCTGGGACAGAGTGAACACTGAAGCTTTCTTC; CDR3 protein: CASGWDRVNTEAFF
J gene: TRBJ2-3; D gene: -; clone size: -; V gene: TRBV28; CDR3 DNA: TGTGCCAGCAGCCTCCGGGACAAGATCACAGATACGCAGTATTTT; CDR3 protein: CASSLRDKITDTQYF
J gene: TRBJ2-7; D gene: TRBD1; clone size: -; V gene: TRBV13; CDR3 DNA: TGTGCCAGCTCTAATACCCGGGACAGGCCCTACGAGCAGTACTTC; CDR3 protein: CASSNTRDRPYEQYF
J gene: TRBJ1-1; D gene: TRBD1; clone size: -; V gene: TRBV5-1; CDR3 DNA: TGCGCCAGCAGCTTGTTCGGGACAGGGGGATACATGGCTTTCTTT; CDR3 protein: CASSLFGTGGYMAFF
J gene: TRBJ2-5; D gene: TRBD2; clone size: few; V gene: TRBV7-2; CDR3 DNA: TGTGCCAGCAGCTTCGATGGCGGGGGAGATACCCAGTACTTC; CDR3 protein: CASSFDGGGDTQYF
J gene: TRBJ2-1; D gene: -; clone size: -; V gene: TRBV10-3; CDR3 DNA: TGTGCCATCTCTTTCGACAGGACCTACAATGAGCAGTTCTTC; CDR3 protein: CAISFDRTYNEQFF
J gene: TRBJ2-7; D gene: TRBD1; clone size: once; V gene: TRBV6-6; CDR3 DNA: TGTGCCAGCAGACGGGACAGGGGGTCTTCCTACGAGCAGTACTTC; CDR3 protein: CASRRDRGSSYEQYF
J gene: TRBJ1-1; D gene: -; clone size: few; V gene: TRBV20-1; CDR3 DNA: TGCAGTGCTAGGACCCCTCCGGGAAACACTGAAGCTTTCTTT; CDR3 protein: CSARTPPGNTEAFF
J gene: TRBJ2-1; D gene: TRBD2; clone size: -; V gene: TRBV19; CDR3 DNA: TGTGCCAGTAGTATCCCGACTAGCGGGAAGGATGAGCAGTTCTTC; CDR3 protein: CASSIPTSGKDEQFF
J gene: TRBJ2-5; D gene: -; clone size: -; V gene: TRBV20-1; CDR3 DNA: TGCAGTGCTAGAGAATTCAGGGGTACGGCAGAGACCCAGTACTTC; CDR3 protein: CSAREFRGTAETQYF
J gene: TRBJ1-2; D gene: TRBD1; clone size: -; V gene: TRBV30; CDR3 DNA: TGTGCCTGGAGTGTAGGCACAGGGGGCGCGGAAGGCTACACCTTC; CDR3 protein: CAWSVGTGGAEGYTF
J gene: TRBJ1-1; D gene: -; clone size: -; V gene: TRBV27; CDR3 DNA: TGTGCCAGCAGTTTATTCACGGACATTGAAGCTTTCTTT; CDR3 protein: CASSLFTDIEAFF
J gene: TRBJ1-2; D gene: -; clone size: -; V gene: TRBV20-1; CDR3 DNA: TGCAGTGCTACCGAAGGCGGGATCTATGGCTACACCTTC; CDR3 protein: CSATEGGIYGYTF
J gene: TRBJ1-1; D gene: -; clone size: -; V gene: TRBV6-5; CDR3 DNA: TGTGCCAGCAGGGGACGTGGGGGGCCGCCTGAAGCTTTCTTT; CDR3 protein: CASRGRGGPPEAFF
J gene: TRBJ2-6; D gene: -; clone size: many; V gene: TRBV25-1; CDR3 DNA: TGTGCCAGCAGTGAGTTCTCTGGGGCCAACGTCCTGACTTTC; CDR3 protein: CASSEFSGANVLTF
J gene: TRBJ2-2; D gene: TRBD2; clone size: -; V gene: TRBV6-5; CDR3 DNA: TGTGCCAGCAGCCGTGCTAGCGGGAACACCGGGGAGCTGTTTTTT; CDR3 protein: CASSRASGNTGELFF
J gene: TRBJ2-6; D gene: TRBD2; clone size: -; V gene: TRBV28; CDR3 DNA: TGTGCCAGCACGACTAGCGGGAGTTCTGGGGCCAACGTCCTGACTTTC; CDR3 protein: CASTTSGSSGANVLTF
J gene: TRBJ1-1; D gene: -; clone size: few; V gene: TRBV29-1; CDR3 DNA: TGCAGCGTTGATCGCGGAGGGAACACTGAAGCTTTCTTT; CDR3 protein: CSVDRGGNTEAFF
J gene: TRBJ2-7; D gene: -; clone size: few; V gene: TRBV4-1; CDR3 DNA: TGCGCCAGCAGCCTCCACAAGGACTTGTACGAGCAGTACTTC; CDR3 protein: CASSLHKDLYEQYF
J gene: TRBJ2-4; D gene: TRBD1; clone size: -; V gene: TRBV2; CDR3 DNA: TGTGCCAGCAGTTCACAGGGGATCGGGAACATTCAGTACTTC; CDR3 protein: CASSSQGIGNIQYF
J gene: TRBJ2-7; D gene: TRBD1; clone size: -; V gene: TRBV20-1; CDR3 DNA: TGCAGTGCTAGCAACAGGGGGATTTACGAGCAGTACTTC; CDR3 protein: CSASNRGIYEQYF
J gene: TRBJ2-3; D gene: TRBD2; clone size: -; V gene: TRBV5-1; CDR3 DNA: TGCGCCAGCAGCCTAGGGACTAGCTCAGATACGCAGTATTTT; CDR3 protein: CASSLGTSSDTQYF
J gene: TRBJ1-2; D gene: -; clone size: -; V gene: TRBV19; CDR3 DNA: TGTGCCAGTAGTATGGGTTGGACAGCCCTTAGCTATGGCTACACCTTC; CDR3 protein: CASSMGWTALSYGYTF
J gene: TRBJ2-5; D gene: -; clone size: -; V gene: TRBV12-3/TRBV12-4; CDR3 DNA: TGTGCCAGCAGCGAAAGAAAAGAGACCCAGTACTTC; CDR3 protein: CASSERKETQYF
J gene: TRBJ2-7; D gene: -; clone size: -; V gene: TRBV29-1; CDR3 DNA: TGCAGCGCCTTTTACAGGGTTTTAGCCCACGAGCGGTACTTC; CDR3 protein: CSAFYRVLAHERYF
J gene: TRBJ2-5; D gene: -; clone size: -; V gene: TRBV2; CDR3 DNA: TGTGCCAGCATGGCCGGACAAGAGACCCAGTACTTC; CDR3 protein: CASMAGQETQYF
J gene: TRBJ2-3; D gene: -; clone size: -; V gene: TRBV11-2; CDR3 DNA: TGTGCCAGCAGCTTAGATGGAGCACCCGATACGCAGTATTTT; CDR3 protein: CASSLDGAPDTQYF
J gene: TRBJ1-1; D gene: -; clone size: -; V gene: TRBV2; CDR3 DNA: TGTGCCAGCATCCCGGACCTCTCTAGGGACACTGAAGCTTTCTTT; CDR3 protein: CASIPDLSRDTEAFF
J gene: TRBJ1-6; D gene: -; clone size: -; V gene: TRBV2; CDR3 DNA: TGTGCCGGCAACAGGGAACTCATTAATTCACCCCTCCACTTT; CDR3 protein: CAGNRELINSPLHF
J gene: TRBJ2-2; D gene: -; clone size: -; V gene: TRBV20-1; CDR3 DNA: TGCAGTGCTAGTCCTCCCGTACTAGAACCGAACACCGGGGAGCTGTTTTTT; CDR3 protein: CSASPPVLEPNTGELFF
J gene: TRBJ1-6; D gene: TRBD1; clone size: -; V gene: TRBV5-1; CDR3 DNA: TGCGCCAGCAGCCCTGGGGACAGGGATAATTCACCCCTCCACTTT; CDR3 protein: CASSPGDRDNSPLHF
J gene: TRBJ1-1; D gene: -; clone size: few; V gene: TRBV19; CDR3 DNA: TGTGCCAGTAGTCAGCCTGGGGGGGCGAACACTGAAGCTTTCTTT; CDR3 protein: CASSQPGGANTEAFF